Detailed here is one T cell receptor (beta chain). The identical CDR3 is also encoded by other nucleotide sequences in the sample. TCRdb keeps only in-frame clones here, not all; method: immunoSEQ multiplex PCR. The sample carries 90,000 to 150,000 clones, around 91% recorded once. These data originate in a study of OX40 agonist ivuxolimab in advanced cancers. The V gene's germline CDR1 is MNHEY and CDR2 SMNVEV (reference sequence). The V and J ends lost 6 bases and 10 bases, in that order; junction bases with no gene match: 14. CDR3 length equals 16 residues. This clonotype originated in an adult with an advanced solid tumor such as melanoma, head and neck, liver or kidney cancer. The sample in question was CD4+ or CD8+ T cells sorted from blood, obtained in a trial of the OX40 agonist ivuxolimab. The V call is TRBV27, the J call TRBJ2-1; 11 nucleotides match TRBD2. The CDR3 nucleotides are TGTGCCAGCAGATCCTTAGGGCTAGCGGGGGGTTTAGAGCAGTTCTTC. Translation gives CASRSLGLAGGLEQFF.